Below, 3 T cell receptor beta chains from the same sample are listed, as sequenced in a study of T cell responses to AZD1222 COVID-19 vaccine. Libraries were prepared by immunoSEQ multiplex PCR; TCRdb keeps only in-frame clonotypes and omits some of them. The data contain 88,000 or so clones, roughly nine tenths of them singletons. Here the sequenced sample was peripheral blood, taken 28 days after the second AZD1222 dose. These receptors all stem from an adult who received the AZD1222 COVID-19 vaccine.

The chain combines TRBV18 with TRBJ2-7, with TRBD1 as a possible D gene (6 bases). The germline V and J ends were trimmed by 1 base and 4 bases, with 8 bases remaining between them. Looked up from germline, CDR1 is KGHSH and CDR2 is LQKENI. The CDR3 is made up of 13 amino acids. The CDR3 nucleotides are TGTGCCAGCTCACCACAGGGGGAATACGAGCAGTACTTC. It yields the protein CASSPQGEYEQYF. Using reference TRBV18 and TRBJ2-7 for the parts outside the CDR3, the full variable domain is NAGVMQNPRHLVRRRGQEARLRCSPMKGHSHVYWYRQLPEEGLKFMVYLQKENIIDESGMPKERFSAEFPKEGPSILRIQQVVRGDSAAYFCASSPQGEYEQYFGPGTRLTVT.

The chain links TRBV9 to TRBJ1-6, with 7 bases fitting TRBD1. With V trimmed by 4 bases and J by 6 bases, 1 base remained unmatched. This CDR3 contains 13 residues. CDR1 and CDR2 (germline): SGDLS, YYNGEE. CDR3 amino acids: CASSRQGNSPLHF. The CDR3 DNA follows: TGTGCCAGCAGCCGACAGGGTAATTCACCCCTCCACTTT. Variable domain in full (rest from reference TRBV9 and TRBJ1-6): DSGVTQTPKHLITATGQRVTLRCSPRSGDLSVYWYQQSLDQGLQFLIQYYNGEERAKGNILERFSAQQFPDLHSELNLSSLELGDSALYFCASSRQGNSPLHFGNGTRLTVT.

This clone appeared a single time. This rearrangement joins TRBV6-5 to TRBJ2-1, with 7 nucleotides matching TRBD2. There are 15 residues in the CDR3. Per germline, CDR1 MNHEY and CDR2 SVGAGI. With V trimmed by 3 bases and J by 8 bases, 10 bases remained unmatched. DNA of the CDR3: TGTGCCAGCAGTTATGACGGGGGGATTGGTGATGAGCAGTTCTTC. Translated: CASSYDGGIGDEQFF.